The rows below give T cell receptor beta chains drawn from one sample of a study of blood T cells in healthy people across ages. MiXCR, run by TCRdb on the 5' RACE reads, gives a single entry per CDR3 protein. The table lists about 540,000 distinct CDR3 sequences, 24% of them singletons. The sample was also linked to a second study, of T cells of mothers and their children.

Sequenced material: blood. The source is a boy under 18 in good health. CDR3s include the opening cysteine and the closing phenylalanine or tryptophan. A D gene is named only where the DNA matches it firmly. Rows may omit the clone size; those that give it use once, few, many or a size class.

v_call	j_call	d_call	clone_size	cdr3_aa	cdr3_nt
TRBV15	TRBJ2-1	TRBD2	-	CATSREGTSGGNEQFF	TGTGCCACCAGCAGAGAAGGAACTAGCGGAGGTAATGAGCAGTTCTTC
TRBV29-1	TRBJ2-3	-	-	CSVEDLGGPTLDTQYF	TGCAGCGTTGAAGATCTGGGGGGGCCGACCCTGGATACGCAGTATTTT
TRBV28	TRBJ2-4	-	many	CASSASLAKNIQYF	TGTGCCAGCAGCGCTAGCCTAGCCAAAAACATTCAGTACTTC
TRBV7-8	TRBJ2-3	-	few	CTSMALAIADTQYF	TGTACCAGCATGGCCCTCGCGATTGCAGATACGCAGTATTTT
TRBV7-8	TRBJ2-5	TRBD1	-	CASSGYRDRGQRYQETQYF	TGTGCCAGCAGCGGATACCGGGACAGGGGCCAAAGGTACCAAGAGACCCAGTACTTC
TRBV20-1	TRBJ1-4	TRBD1	-	CSARGTGFNEKLFF	TGCAGTGCTAGAGGGACAGGATTTAATGAAAAACTGTTTTTT
TRBV20-1	TRBJ2-1	TRBD1	few	CSAPGQGHRSSYNEQFF	TGCAGTGCCCCGGGACAGGGCCACCGGAGCTCCTACAATGAGCAGTTCTTC
TRBV7-9	TRBJ2-2	TRBD1	-	CASMRPGQGDTGELFF	TGTGCCAGCATGCGACCGGGACAGGGCGACACCGGGGAGCTGTTTTTT
TRBV29-1	TRBJ1-2	-	once	CSVMGRQGLNYGYTF	TGCAGCGTTATGGGGCGGCAGGGGTTGAACTATGGCTACACCTTC
TRBV29-1	TRBJ1-2	-	few	CSVDAGPYGYTF	TGCAGCGTTGACGCGGGGCCCTATGGCTACACCTTC
TRBV20-1	TRBJ2-5	-	many	CSARWGEYQETQYF	TGCAGTGCTAGATGGGGGGAGTACCAAGAGACCCAGTACTTC